Listed below are T cell receptor beta chains from one sample, sequenced in a study of shared clonotypes between healthy human individuals. Data came from immunoSEQ multiplex PCR; TCRdb stores just in-frame clones and leaves some out. The sample lists hundreds of thousands of clones, roughly 80% occurring once. Sequences were obtained from PBMCs. These receptors all come from a woman aged 40-49 years in good health. Some clones in this sample may be carry-over from other donors' samples. Both conserved end residues are part of each CDR3. The D gene is left open where the match is weak. The listing skips clone size in some rows; elsewhere it reads once, few, many or a size class.

DNA,CDR3,size,J,V,D
TGCGCCAGCAGCCAAGGGCTAGCGACAGATACGCAGTATTTT,CASSQGLATDTQYF,-,TRBJ2-3,TRBV4-1,-
TGTGCCTGGAGTGCCGGGGGAGGGGGCATGAAGACCCAGTACTTC,CAWSAGGGGMKTQYF,-,TRBJ2-5,TRBV30,-
TGTGCCAGCAGTGACCCTAGCGGGAGCCGGAATGAGCAGTTCTTC,CASSDPSGSRNEQFF,-,TRBJ2-1,TRBV2,TRBD2
TGTGCCAGCAGCTTAGATTACCAGGGGCGAGAAAAACTGTTTTTT,CASSLDYQGREKLFF,-,TRBJ1-4,TRBV11-2,-
TGTGCCTGGAACTACGGGGGCTACGAGCAGTACTTC,CAWNYGGYEQYF,many,TRBJ2-7,TRBV30,-
TGCGCCAGCAGCCTATGGGGGGAGGACGAGCAGTACTTC,CASSLWGEDEQYF,-,TRBJ2-7,TRBV5-1,-
TGCGCCAGCAGCGCGGGACAGGGGGCGCCGGGTGGCTACACCTTC,CASSAGQGAPGGYTF,few,TRBJ1-2,TRBV5-1,TRBD1
TGTGCCAGCAGCTTCGCGCCGGAGACATCAAAGTACGAGCAGTACTTC,CASSFAPETSKYEQYF,-,TRBJ2-7,TRBV5-6,-
TGTGCCAGCAGCTTAGACGGGAGTGCAGATACGCAGTATTTT,CASSLDGSADTQYF,-,TRBJ2-3,TRBV7-3,-
TGTGCCTGGAGTACCCGGGCCTACGAGCAGTACTTC,CAWSTRAYEQYF,-,TRBJ2-7,TRBV30,-
TGCGCCAGCAGAACCGGGACAGAATTCTATGGCTACACCTTC,CASRTGTEFYGYTF,few,TRBJ1-2,TRBV5-1,TRBD1
TGTGCCAGCAGCTTTTTGGATACGCAGTATTTT,CASSFLDTQYF,-,TRBJ2-3,TRBV5-4,-
TGCGCCAGCAGCCAAGAAGGGACTCTTGCGGGCTACACCTTC,CASSQEGTLAGYTF,-,TRBJ1-2,TRBV4-1,-
TGTGCCAGCAGCGCCGGGACTAGCGAGGCGATGGAGCAGTACTTC,CASSAGTSEAMEQYF,-,TRBJ2-7,TRBV9,TRBD2
TGTGCCTGGAGTCCCCCGATTGCAGGCAGGGGCCTCAGCACAGATACGCAGTATTTT,CAWSPPIAGRGLSTDTQYF,-,TRBJ2-3,TRBV30,-
TGTGCCAGCAGCCTACTACAGGGGGCCGACTATGGCTACACCTTC,CASSLLQGADYGYTF,many,TRBJ1-2,TRBV14,TRBD1
TGTGCCAGCAGTTCCCTTAGGTATAGCACAGATACGCAGTATTTT,CASSSLRYSTDTQYF,-,TRBJ2-3,TRBV27,-
TGCGCCAGCAGCCAAGCCACCCTAATTACGGGGGTTTATGACGAGCAGTACTTC,CASSQATLITGVYDEQYF,-,TRBJ2-7,TRBV4-1,-
TGTGCCAGCAGCGTAGAGGGGGGGGACACCATATATTTT,CASSVEGGDTIYF,-,TRBJ1-3,TRBV9,-
TGTGCCAGCAGCTTAGCGCGGTTAACCGGGGAGCTGTTTTTT,CASSLARLTGELFF,-,TRBJ2-2,TRBV7-2,-
TGTGCCAGCAGCCTAACTAGCGGAGTCGGCTACGAGCAGTACTTC,CASSLTSGVGYEQYF,-,TRBJ2-7,TRBV7-8,TRBD2
TGTGCTAGTGGTTCCGGGACTAGCGGGACAGAGACCCAGTACTTC,CASGSGTSGTETQYF,-,TRBJ2-5,TRBV12-5,TRBD2
TGTGCCAGTAGTATAGCCAGGGATTTTGGCTACACCTTC,CASSIARDFGYTF,once,TRBJ1-2,TRBV19,-
TGTGCCAGCAGTTTAACAGGGAGCTCTCAGCCCCAGCATTTT,CASSLTGSSQPQHF,once,TRBJ1-5,TRBV27,-
TGTGCCAGCAGCATACAGGACTACTCCTACGAGCAGTACTTC,CASSIQDYSYEQYF,-,TRBJ2-7,TRBV28,-
TGTGCCAGCAGTTTGCTAGCGGGAGGGCCGTACGAGCAGTACTTC,CASSLLAGGPYEQYF,-,TRBJ2-7,TRBV27,TRBD2
TGCGCCAGCAGCCAAGCCCACGCCAAGACAGATACGCAGTATTTT,CASSQAHAKTDTQYF,-,TRBJ2-3,TRBV4-1,-
TGTGCCAGCACCTTCTCAGGGGCCCTAGCGGGAGGACACGAGCAGTACTTC,CASTFSGALAGGHEQYF,-,TRBJ2-7,TRBV28,TRBD2
TGCGCCAGCAGCGATTTTGGGGGGCAGAGCTATGGCTACACCTTC,CASSDFGGQSYGYTF,few,TRBJ1-2,TRBV5-1,-
TGCGCCAGCAGCTTGAGTTACAACTCCTACAATGAGCAGTTCTTC,CASSLSYNSYNEQFF,many,TRBJ2-1,TRBV5-1,-
TGTGCCAGCAGCTTGCAGGGAGGAACTGAAGCTTTCTTT,CASSLQGGTEAFF,-,TRBJ1-1,TRBV7-2,-
TGTGCCAGCAGCTTAGAGGCAGGGTGGTACACTGAAGCTTTCTTT,CASSLEAGWYTEAFF,few,TRBJ1-1,TRBV7-9,-
TGTGCCAGTAGTATACCACCCTGGCGGACAGGGGTAAACACTGAAGCTTTCTTT,CASSIPPWRTGVNTEAFF,-,TRBJ1-1,TRBV19,TRBD1
TGTGCCAGCATAAGGGGATCTGCAGATACGCAGTATTTT,CASIRGSADTQYF,once,TRBJ2-3,TRBV28,-
TGCGCCAGCAGCCAAGAAAGGGTGAACACTGAAGCTTTCTTT,CASSQERVNTEAFF,-,TRBJ1-1,TRBV4-3,-
TGCGCCAGCAAAGCGGGAGGGAACACCGGGGAGCTGTTTTTT,CASKAGGNTGELFF,few,TRBJ2-2,TRBV5-1,TRBD2
TGTGCCAGCTCACGGGGGACAGTTAGCACAGATACGCAGTATTTT,CASSRGTVSTDTQYF,-,TRBJ2-3,TRBV18,TRBD1
TGTGCCAGCAGTTCCCCTGCCGCAGGGACAAGGTACAATGAGCAGTTCTTC,CASSSPAAGTRYNEQFF,-,TRBJ2-1,TRBV28,-
TGTGCCTGGAGTTATTTCGGGCAGGGAGACACCGGGGAGCTGTTTTTT,CAWSYFGQGDTGELFF,-,TRBJ2-2,TRBV30,-
TGTGCCAGCAGCCAGGCAGGGTTTAATGAAAAACTGTTTTTT,CASSQAGFNEKLFF,few,TRBJ1-4,TRBV14,-